Sequencing of this TCR beta chain was carried out in a study of cytomegalovirus exposure and HLA in healthy donors. Study findings and constraints: The study flagged 150 to 200 TCR beta chains as cytomegalovirus-associated.

60 Vbeta and 13 Jbeta primers were used in PCR. The protocol was immunoSEQ multiplex PCR, while the TCRdb copy is restricted to in-frame clones and leaves out a portion. The data show tens of thousands of clones, roughly 72% seen once. This CDR3 has 15 amino acids. Germline loops: CDR1 SNHLY, CDR2 FYNNEI. V was clipped by 0 bases and J by 7 bases, with 15 bases between them. Turning to this clone: The antigen remains undetermined.

The sequence derives from a woman aged 50 to 65 in good health and CMV-seropositive. V is TRBV2 and J is TRBJ1-1; D unclear. Sequenced input: PBMCs. CDR3 DNA: TGTGCCAGCAGTGAAGCGCTTCGAGGACTGGGTGAAGCTTTCTTT. This encodes CASSEALRGLGEAFF.